The clone carrying this T cell receptor (beta chain) has a handful of counts. Its antigen remains unidentified. This sample is part of a study of response to subunit inactivated influenza vaccine. Overall study findings and caveats: The authors offered the suggestion that each seasonal influenza vaccination recruits few new T cells.

A single record per CDR3 protein comes from TCRdb applying MiXCR to the RT-PCR reads. This sample has some 150,000 distinct CDR3 sequences, with about 12% found just once. Per the germline V gene, CDR1 is MDHEN and CDR2 is SYDVKM. V was pared by 9 bases and J by 0 bases, with 15 bases between. This CDR3 has 15 amino acids. These data are also associated with another study on T cells expressing NK-cell markers. As that report states: The authors generated TCR beta cDNA through 5'RACE template switching with UMIs. Underlying the TCR beta repertoires were sorted CD3+CD56+NKG2C+, CD3+CD56+NKG2C- and CD3+CD56-NKG2C+ T cells. The contribution of dominant NKG2C+ clonotypes to CD8+ T cells in about six donors was 1.0-7.0%. Clarity on HCMV specificity was lacking for the expanded NKG2C+ T cell clones.

The sequence came from a man over 45 who received an inactivated influenza vaccine. The V and J genes are TRBV28 and TRBJ1-3; D remains ambiguous. The specimen was CD8+ T cells sorted from PBMCs, collected 11 to 12 days after vaccination. CDR3 nucleotides: TGTGCCAGTTCCTACCTTCCACACTCTGGAAACACCATATATTTT. As protein: CASSYLPHSGNTIYF.